One sample yielded the 28 T cell receptor beta chains listed below, sequenced in a study of blood T cell repertoires in COVID-19. This table comes from immunoSEQ multiplex PCR, and its TCRdb copy is limited to in-frame clones, with some not included. Of over 25,000 clones in the sample, 90% were seen once. What was sequenced was peripheral blood. Source of these receptors: a man between 65 and 85 years old with active or convalescent COVID-19.

The rearrangement links TRBV5-5 to TRBJ2-1, with TRBD1 matching 12 bases. Germline CDR1 and CDR2: SGHKS and YYEKEE (reference sequence). J was trimmed by 12 bases and V by 5 bases; bases with no gene match: 9. The CDR3 length is 14 residues. The DNA for the CDR3 is TGTGCCAGCAGGGTCCCGGGACAGGGGGCCGGGCAGTTCTTC. Amino acids: CASRVPGQGAGQFF.

The V call is TRBV19, the J call TRBJ1-5; D is unclear. With 3 bases removed from V and 2 bases from J, the gap between germline ends came to 11 bases. Germline V gene lookup returns CDR1 LNHDA and CDR2 SQIVND (reference sequence). This CDR3 is built from 15 residues. CDR3 residues: CASSITAVGNQPQHF. For the CDR3, the DNA is TGTGCCAGTAGTATCACGGCGGTAGGCAATCAGCCCCAGCATTTT.

This rearrangement joins TRBV7-8 to TRBJ1-2; D gene unclear. Germline values: CDR1 SGHVS, CDR2 FQNEAQ. V was trimmed by 6 bases and J by 8 bases, leaving 19 bases between them. The CDR3 consists of 14 residues. The CDR3 spells CASRHLFDRGGYTF. CDR3 nucleotide sequence: TGTGCCAGCAGGCACCTGTTCGACCGAGGGGGCTACACCTTC.

The DNA of the CDR3 is TGTGCCAGCAGCTTCAGGGTGGGGCCGTTAACTAATGAAAAACTGTTTTTT. Residues: CASSFRVGPLTNEKLFF. The chain recombines TRBV7-8 with TRBJ1-4, with D maybe TRBD1 (5 bases). Trimming left V 3 bases short and J 1 base short, with 15 bases between. The CDR3 spans 17 residues. Germline lookup yields CDR1 SGHVS and CDR2 FQNEAQ.

The V and J genes are TRBV6-5 and TRBJ2-7; D is perhaps TRBD1 (5 bases). Trimming stripped 6 bases from V and 5 bases from J, with 14 bases between. CDR1 and CDR2 from the germline V gene are MNHEY and SVGAGI. CDR3 length: 13 amino acids. CDR3 amino acids: CASRRQSWHEQYF. The CDR3 nucleotides read TGTGCCAGCAGACGACAGAGTTGGCACGAGCAGTACTTC.

The chain recombines TRBV29-1 with TRBJ1-1; perhaps TRBD1 as D (5 bases). Per the germline V gene, CDR1 is SQVTM and CDR2 is ANQGSEA. Trimming pared 4 bases from V and 0 bases from J, leaving 9 bases between. The CDR3 is made up of 13 amino acids. The CDR3 DNA follows: TGCAGCGTTGGCCGGGGGATGAACACTGAAGCTTTCTTT. Protein sequence: CSVGRGMNTEAFF.

J is TRBJ2-4 and V is TRBV11-2; tentative D call: TRBD1 (5 bases). The V end was cut by 1 base, the J end by 9 bases, with 7 bases between. The CDR3 runs 12 residues. CDR1 is SGHAT and CDR2 is FQNNGV in the germline V gene. The CDR3 region is CASSLAGSIQYF. CDR3 DNA sequence: TGTGCCAGCAGCTTAGCAGGGTCCATTCAGTACTTC. Looking up the rest from reference TRBV11-2 and TRBJ2-4 gives the full variable domain: EAGVAQSPRYKIIEKRQSVAFWCNPISGHATLYWYQQILGQGPKLLIQFQNNGVVDDSQLPKDRFSAERLKGVDSTLKIQPAKLEDSAVYLCASSLAGSIQYFGAGTRLSVL.

This chain links TRBV18 with TRBJ2-2; TRBD2 matches at 14 bases. The CDR3 runs 18 residues. The ends lost 3 bases at V and 6 bases at J; junction bases unmatched: 9. CDR1 is KGHSH and CDR2 is LQKENI in the germline V gene. Here the CDR3 reads CASSPLGTSGSFAGELFF. In DNA form, the CDR3 reads TGTGCCAGCTCACCCCTCGGGACTAGCGGGAGCTTCGCCGGGGAGCTGTTTTTT.

J is TRBJ2-3 and V is TRBV2, with TRBD2 matching over 12 bases. V dropped 4 bases and J dropped 4; count of bases not matched to a gene: 9. The CDR3 extends over 17 amino acids. Germline V lookup: CDR1 SNHLY, CDR2 FYNNEI. CDR3 region: CASSVPLTSGSSDTQYF. CDR3 bases: TGTGCCAGCAGTGTCCCTTTGACTAGCGGGAGTTCAGATACGCAGTATTTT.

J is TRBJ1-4 and V is TRBV19, with no clear D. The length of the CDR3 is 12 residues. Trimming stripped 3 bases from V and 6 bases from J, with 5 bases between. The V gene's germline CDR1 is LNHDA and CDR2 SQIVND (reference sequence). The CDR3 DNA is TGTGCCAGTAGTATGCGGGATGAAAAACTGTTTTTT. Protein sequence: CASSMRDEKLFF.

The chain carries TRBV9 and TRBJ1-2; possibly TRBD1 for D (6 bases). Looked up from germline, CDR1 is SGDLS and CDR2 is YYNGEE. Trimming cost V 6 bases and J 4 bases, with 19 bases left between them. The CDR3 totals 15 residues. CDR3 DNA: TGTGCCAGCAACCAGGGTCAGGGGCTTAGCTATGGCTACACCTTC. Translation: CASNQGQGLSYGYTF.

The V call is TRBV19, the J call TRBJ2-2; possible D gene TRBD1, 5 bases. The V gene's germline CDR1 is LNHDA and CDR2 SQIVND (reference sequence). The V gene lost 3 bases and the J gene lost 6 bases, with 14 bases spanning the gap. The CDR3 contains 15 residues. The CDR3 nucleotides are TGTGCCAGTAGTATTTTGGGGCCGGCCCCCGGGGAGCTGTTTTTT. Protein product: CASSILGPAPGELFF.

This clone was seen a single time. The V call is TRBV29-1, the J call TRBJ1-1; D possibly corresponds to TRBD1 (6 bases). CDR3 size: 14 residues. V was pared by 7 bases and J by 2 bases, with 17 bases between. CDR1 and CDR2 (germline): SQVTM, ANQGSEA. CDR3 sequence: CSAGQRGLNTEAFF. Here the CDR3 DNA reads TGCAGCGCCGGACAGCGGGGCCTAAACACTGAAGCTTTCTTT. Based on the CDR3 plus reference TRBV29-1 and TRBJ1-1, the full variable domain is SAVISQKPSRDICQRGTSLTIQCQVDSQVTMMFWYRQQPGQSLTLIATANQGSEATYESGFVIDKFPISRPNLTFSTLTVSNMSPEDSSIYLCSAGQRGLNTEAFFGQGTRLTVV.

The rearrangement uses TRBV21-1 and TRBJ1-4; the table's TRBD1 call for D was not verified on the DNA. TRBV21-1 is given as a pseudogene. The CDR3 covers 12 residues. CDR3: CASSDYRGELFF. The CDR3 coding sequence is TGTGCCAGCAGCGATTACAGGGGGGAACTGTTTTTT.

In regard to this clone: This specimen includes other DNA sequences encoding the same CDR3. The chain is built from TRBV10-2 and TRBJ1-1, with TRBD1 identical over 8 bases. In germline, CDR1 is WSHSY, CDR2 SAAADI. This CDR3 comprises 15 residues. The V gene end was trimmed by 0 bases and the J gene end by 2 bases; junction bases not matched to a gene: 2. CDR3 amino acids: CASSESGQANTEAFF. The CDR3 nucleotides are TGCGCCAGCAGTGAGTCGGGACAGGCAAACACTGAAGCTTTCTTT.

The chain is built from TRBV6-6 and TRBJ2-7, with TRBD1 matching 7 bases. CDR3 length: 15 amino acids. The V gene's germline CDR1 is MNHNY and CDR2 SVGAGI (reference sequence). The junction had 11 bases not matched to a gene; V was cut back by 2 bases and J by 7 bases. CDR3 nucleotides: TGTGCCAGCAGTTACAGGGACAGTCCCCCAGGGGAGCAGTACTTC. It translates to CASSYRDSPPGEQYF.

The chain combines TRBV21-1 with TRBJ1-1. TRBV21-1 is described as a pseudogene. This CDR3 has 13 residues. As DNA, the CDR3 is TGTGCCAGCGTTACGGCGAGGTACACTGAAGCTTTCTTT. This translates into CASVTARYTEAFF.

This chain uses TRBV6-5 with TRBJ1-1; D uncertain. Germline CDR1 reads MNHEY; CDR2 reads SVGAGI. Trimming took off 6 bases at V and 0 bases at J, with 8 bases between the two ends. This CDR3 has 13 amino acids. DNA for the CDR3: TGTGCCAGCAGCGCGGGGATGAACACTGAAGCTTTCTTT. Protein sequence: CASSAGMNTEAFF.

V usage is TRBV5-1 and J usage is TRBJ1-1; D unclear. The germline V gene has CDR1 SGHRS and CDR2 YFSETQ. The CDR3 is 17 residues long. V lost 4 bases, J lost 4 bases, and 23 bases lay in between. The CDR3 sequence is CASSHGTEWVGSTEAFF. DNA for the CDR3: TGCGCCAGCAGCCACGGAACGGAATGGGTTGGGAGCACTGAAGCTTTCTTT.

V usage is TRBV29-1 and J usage is TRBJ2-3; D is unclear. V dropped 7 bases and J dropped 2 bases, with 10 bases sitting between them. This CDR3 spans 12 amino acids. CDR1 is SQVTM, CDR2 ANQGSEA, per germline. This CDR3 reads CSGATVTDTQYF. As DNA, the CDR3 is TGCAGCGGCGCGACTGTCACAGATACGCAGTATTTT.

The V gene is TRBV19, the J gene TRBJ1-3; D is ambiguous. The CDR3 sequence is 15 residues long. Germline V gene lookup returns CDR1 LNHDA and CDR2 SQIVND (reference sequence). Trimming cost V 10 bases and J 0 bases, with 16 bases left between them. The CDR3: CATQPSGDSGNTIYF. CDR3 nucleotides: TGTGCCACCCAACCCAGCGGAGACTCTGGAAACACCATATATTTT.

As for this clone: The conserved closing phenylalanine or tryptophan is absent in this CDR3, likely reflecting a read error. The limits of the CDR3 on the DNA are not certain, so only TCRdb's listed CDR3 is given. The genes are TRBV6-4 and TRBJ1-2. 9 amino acids form the CDR3, both terminal residues included. CDR1 is MRHNA and CDR2 is SNTAGT in the germline V gene. CDR3 residues: CASRLSLPT.

The chain is built from TRBV7-2 and TRBJ2-2; no firm D call. The CDR3 is 13 residues long. The germline CDR1 and CDR2 sequences are SGHTA and FQGNSA. Trimming removed 8 bases at V and 6 bases at J, with 13 bases between. The CDR3 bases are TGTGCCAGCCCCACTTCTTTTTCCGGGGAGCTGTTTTTT. It translates to CASPTSFSGELFF.

The chain recombines TRBV6-5 with TRBJ2-5, with a possible D match to TRBD1 (6 bases). The V end was cut by 5 bases, the J end by 0 bases, with 7 bases between. The CDR3 sequence is 13 residues long. Germline assignment: CDR1 MNHEY and CDR2 SVGAGI. The DNA for the CDR3 is TGTGCCAGCAGTACAGGGTACCAAGAGACCCAGTACTTC. It specifies CASSTGYQETQYF.

The V call is TRBV7-2, the J call TRBJ2-3; 7 bases match TRBD2. This CDR3 contains 14 residues. J lost 0 bases, V lost 8 bases, and 5 bases had no gene match. CDR1 SGHTA and CDR2 FQGNSA come from the germline V gene. The DNA for the CDR3 is TGTGCCAGCCTCTGGGGGGGAAGCACAGATACGCAGTATTTT. It encodes CASLWGGSTDTQYF.

The V call is TRBV6-5, the J call TRBJ2-2, with 7 bases that match TRBD2. V was pared by 8 bases and J by 2 bases, with 2 bases of the junction left unmatched. CDR1 and CDR2 (germline): MNHEY, SVGAGI. The CDR3 contains 13 residues. The CDR3, as DNA: TGTGCCAGCCGGGACTACAACACCGGGGAGCTGTTTTTT. Protein sequence: CASRDYNTGELFF.

The chain uses TRBV5-8 and TRBJ2-5, with D perhaps matching TRBD1 (6 bases). CDR1 is SGHTS, CDR2 YDEGEE, per germline. V lost 6 bases, J lost 5 bases, and 20 bases lay in between. This CDR3 comprises 15 residues. CDR3 sequence reads: CASTTGNRAGETQYF. Here the CDR3 DNA reads TGTGCCAGCACCACGGGGAACAGGGCTGGGGAGACCCAGTACTTC.

This sequence joins TRBV5-4 and TRBJ1-1; D not certain. Germline V gene sequence: CDR1 SGHNT, CDR2 YYREEE (reference sequence). This CDR3 has 14 residues. Trimming removed 0 bases at V and 6 bases at J, with 12 bases between. CDR3 residues: CASSLADPVAEAFF. The CDR3 DNA reads TGTGCCAGCAGCTTGGCCGATCCGGTGGCTGAAGCTTTCTTT.